This TCR beta chain came from a study of CD8 T cells in Susac syndrome (dated 2019 in TCRdb). In the study overall: Of the Susac syndrome patients who were sequenced, about 6 had clinically active disease and roughly 8 were in clinical remission. Susac syndrome patients were therapy-naive, on corticosteroids (some also receiving IVIg), or on IVIg alone at blood withdrawal. Repertoire sequencing was used to test whether CD8+ T cell activation and differentiation in Susac syndrome was antigen driven. The study at large found these results: In patients with Susac syndrome, the CD4+ T cell repertoire showed no detectable clonal expansion. The number of individuals in the TCR sequencing and HLA analysis was recognized as being relatively small.

The germline V gene (reference sequence) gives CDR1 as DFQATT and CDR2 as SNEGSKA. Including cysteine and phenylalanine, the CDR3 has 15 amino acids. Only the CDR3 DNA stays, 45 bases, in frame from base 1. Trimming takes 8 bases from V and 2 bases from J, and the germline ends sit 19 bases apart. Regarding this clonotype: The antigen this receptor binds is unknown. Base-call qualities are not available, and no considerably larger clone is one nucleotide away.

RNA was extracted using the RNeasy kit, and roughly 0.45 to 1 microgram was reverse transcribed with random hexamers. The immunoSEQ multiplex PCR assay, covering 54 Vbeta and 13 Jbeta segments, was used to amplify TCR beta CDR3 regions. To correct PCR amplification bias, a synthetic template baseline was used for both primer optimization and computational correction. Concerning the study's data processing: Reads were annotated to V, D and J genes according to IMGT and were analyzed with immunoSEQ Analyzer, with only productive sequences retained. Clonality was calculated as one minus the Shannon entropy normalized by log2 of the number of productive unique sequences. For each patient and control, public and private clones were evaluated among the 100 most prevalent clones. Clones were defined as Susac-specific when absent from the healthy and MS cohorts, from over 950 published viral clones and from other ImmuneACCESS disease sequences. TCRdb reprocessing: public reads trimmed at Q25 with fastp, clones called with MiXCR, in-frame beta chains kept. Entries are consolidated by CDR3 protein sequence, retaining the most common genes and DNA. TCRdb's processing, not the authors' own work, is the source of the V and J calls. Recorded for this sample are 150,000 or so distinct CDR3 sequences; 95% of them occurred a single time. The top ten clonotypes cover about 0.15% of the sample.

Peripheral blood CD8+ and CD4+ T cells from healthy donors, Susac syndrome patients and multiple sclerosis patients were profiled using high-throughput TCR beta sequencing. Susac syndrome patients met recently defined diagnostic criteria for definite or probable disease. CD8+ TEMRA cells were enriched by FACS, while bulk CD8+ and CD4+ T cells were purified by magnetic negative isolation. Blood was collected in EDTA tubes and processed within 24 hours, with PBMCs isolated through density gradient centrifugation. PBMCs intended for TCR sequencing were frozen in liquid nitrogen and were later thawed in a 37 degrees C water bath. The sorted or isolated CD4+, CD8+ and CD8+ TEMRA cells reached a purity of at least 90%.

This receptor was identified in a human donor with Susac syndrome. This chain joins TRBV20-1 to TRBJ1-3, with TRBD1 as a weak D call on 6 bases. Sequencing was carried out using CD4+ T cells from PBMCs. The DNA reads TGCAGTCACTATCCCCTAACAGGGACTGGAAACACCATATATTTT. Translation gives CSHYPLTGTGNTIYF.